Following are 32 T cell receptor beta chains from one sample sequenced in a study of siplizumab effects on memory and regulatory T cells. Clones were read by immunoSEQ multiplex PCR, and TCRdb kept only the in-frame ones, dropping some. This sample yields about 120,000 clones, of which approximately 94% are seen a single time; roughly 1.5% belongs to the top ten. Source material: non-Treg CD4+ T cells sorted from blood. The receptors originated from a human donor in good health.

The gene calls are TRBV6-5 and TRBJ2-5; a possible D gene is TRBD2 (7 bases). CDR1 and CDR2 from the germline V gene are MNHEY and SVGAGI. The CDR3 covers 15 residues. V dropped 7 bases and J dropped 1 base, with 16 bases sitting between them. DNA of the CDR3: TGTGCCAGCACTAGGGGGGGGACGATCCAAGAGACCCAGTACTTC. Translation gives CASTRGGTIQETQYF.

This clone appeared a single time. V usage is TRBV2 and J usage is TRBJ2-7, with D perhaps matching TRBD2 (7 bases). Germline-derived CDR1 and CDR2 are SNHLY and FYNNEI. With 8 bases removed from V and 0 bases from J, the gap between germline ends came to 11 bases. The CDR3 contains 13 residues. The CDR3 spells CASARGLSYEQYF. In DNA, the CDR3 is TGTGCCAGCGCGCGGGGGCTCTCCTACGAGCAGTACTTC.

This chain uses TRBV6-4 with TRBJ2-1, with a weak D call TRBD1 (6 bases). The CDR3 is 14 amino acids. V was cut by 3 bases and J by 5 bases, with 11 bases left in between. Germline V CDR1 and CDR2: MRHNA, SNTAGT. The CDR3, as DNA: TGTGCCAGCAGTGAATCGTGGACAGACAATGAGCAGTTCTTC. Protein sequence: CASSESWTDNEQFF.

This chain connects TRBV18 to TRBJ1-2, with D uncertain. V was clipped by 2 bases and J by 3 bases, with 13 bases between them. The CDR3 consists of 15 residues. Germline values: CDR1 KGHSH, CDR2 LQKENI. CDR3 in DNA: TGTGCCAGCTCACCAGGGCCTATCGTCGACTATGGCTACACCTTC. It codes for CASSPGPIVDYGYTF.

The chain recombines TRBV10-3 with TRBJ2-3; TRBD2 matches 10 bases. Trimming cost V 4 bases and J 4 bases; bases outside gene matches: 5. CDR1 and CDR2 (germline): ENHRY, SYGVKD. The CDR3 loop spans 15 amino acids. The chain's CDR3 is CAISVAGGSPDTQYF. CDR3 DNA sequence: TGTGCCATCAGTGTAGCGGGGGGTAGCCCAGATACGCAGTATTTT.

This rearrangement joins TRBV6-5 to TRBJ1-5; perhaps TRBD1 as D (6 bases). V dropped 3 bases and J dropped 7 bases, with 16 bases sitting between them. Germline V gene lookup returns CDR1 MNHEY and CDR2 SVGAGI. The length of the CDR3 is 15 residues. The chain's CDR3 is CASSYNLGDNQPQHF. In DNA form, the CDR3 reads TGTGCCAGCAGTTATAACTTAGGGGACAACCAGCCCCAGCATTTT.

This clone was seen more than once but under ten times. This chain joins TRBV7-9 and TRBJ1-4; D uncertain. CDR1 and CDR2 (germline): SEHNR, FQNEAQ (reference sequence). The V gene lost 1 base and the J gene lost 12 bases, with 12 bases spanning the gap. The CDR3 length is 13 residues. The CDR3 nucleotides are TGTGCCAGCAGCTTAGAAGGTGGGCGAGAACTGTTTTTT. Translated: CASSLEGGRELFF.

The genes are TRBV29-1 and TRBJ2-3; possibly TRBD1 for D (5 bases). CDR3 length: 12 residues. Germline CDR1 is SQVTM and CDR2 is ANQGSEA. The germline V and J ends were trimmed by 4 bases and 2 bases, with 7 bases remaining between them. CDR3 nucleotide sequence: TGCAGCGTTGGGGGCAACACAGATACGCAGTATTTT. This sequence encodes CSVGGNTDTQYF.

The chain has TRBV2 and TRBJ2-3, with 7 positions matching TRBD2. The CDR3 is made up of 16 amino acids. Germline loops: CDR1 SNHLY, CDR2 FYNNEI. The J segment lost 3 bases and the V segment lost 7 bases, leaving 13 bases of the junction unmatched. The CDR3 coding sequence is TGTGCCAGCAATAGGGAGGGACTCAGAGGGACAGATACGCAGTATTTT. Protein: CASNREGLRGTDTQYF.

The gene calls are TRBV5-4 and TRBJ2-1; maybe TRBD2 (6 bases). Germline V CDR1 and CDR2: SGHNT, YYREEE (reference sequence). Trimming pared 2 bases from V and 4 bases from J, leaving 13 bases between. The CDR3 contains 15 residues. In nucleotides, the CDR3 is TGTGCCAGCAGCTTCTCCGGGAGATCGTACAATGAGCAGTTCTTC. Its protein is CASSFSGRSYNEQFF.

The CDR3 bases are TGTGCCAGCAGCAGGAGGGTGAGGTTTGAGTTGGGGGACACTGAAGCTTTCTTT. Its translation is CASSRRVRFELGDTEAFF. J is TRBJ1-1 and V is TRBV5-4; a possible D gene is TRBD1 (5 bases). V lost 4 bases and J lost 3, with 25 bases in between. This CDR3 comprises 18 residues. CDR1 is SGHNT and CDR2 is YYREEE in the germline V gene (reference sequence).

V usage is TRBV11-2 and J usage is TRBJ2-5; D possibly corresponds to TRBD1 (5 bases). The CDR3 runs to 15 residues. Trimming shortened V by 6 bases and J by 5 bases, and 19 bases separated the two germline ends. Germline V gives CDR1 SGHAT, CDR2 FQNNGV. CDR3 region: CASRKIGGKGETQYF. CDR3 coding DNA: TGTGCCAGCAGAAAGATTGGCGGAAAGGGGGAGACCCAGTACTTC. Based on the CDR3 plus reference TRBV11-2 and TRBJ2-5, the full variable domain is EAGVAQSPRYKIIEKRQSVAFWCNPISGHATLYWYQQILGQGPKLLIQFQNNGVVDDSQLPKDRFSAERLKGVDSTLKIQPAKLEDSAVYLCASRKIGGKGETQYFGPGTRLLVL.

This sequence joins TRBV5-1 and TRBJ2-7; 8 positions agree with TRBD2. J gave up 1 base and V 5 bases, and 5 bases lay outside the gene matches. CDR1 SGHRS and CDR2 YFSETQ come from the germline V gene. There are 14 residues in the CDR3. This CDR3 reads CASRSGSPSYEQYF. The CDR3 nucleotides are TGCGCCAGCAGAAGCGGGAGCCCATCCTACGAGCAGTACTTC.

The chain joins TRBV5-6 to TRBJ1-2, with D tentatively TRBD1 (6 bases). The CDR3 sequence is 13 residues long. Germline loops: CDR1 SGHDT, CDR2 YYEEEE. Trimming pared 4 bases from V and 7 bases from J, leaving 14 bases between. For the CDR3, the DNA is TGTGCCAGCAGCCCAGCAGGGGAGGTTGGCTACACCTTC. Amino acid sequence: CASSPAGEVGYTF.

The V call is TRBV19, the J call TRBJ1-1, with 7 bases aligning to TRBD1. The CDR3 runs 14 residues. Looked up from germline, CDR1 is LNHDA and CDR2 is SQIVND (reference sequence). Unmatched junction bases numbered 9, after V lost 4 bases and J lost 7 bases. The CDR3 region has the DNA TGTGCCAGTAGTACCAGGGGGACGGGGGATGAAGCTTTCTTT. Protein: CASSTRGTGDEAFF.

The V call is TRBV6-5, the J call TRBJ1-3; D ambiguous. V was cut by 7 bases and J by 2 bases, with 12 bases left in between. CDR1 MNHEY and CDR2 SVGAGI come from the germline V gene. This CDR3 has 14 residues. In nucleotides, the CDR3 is TGTGCCAGCATCGTGACCCCAGCTGGAAACACCATATATTTT. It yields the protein CASIVTPAGNTIYF.

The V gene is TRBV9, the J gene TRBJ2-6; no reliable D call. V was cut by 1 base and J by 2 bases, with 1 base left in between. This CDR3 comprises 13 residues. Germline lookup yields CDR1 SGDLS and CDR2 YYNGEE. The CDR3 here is CASSVPGANVLTF. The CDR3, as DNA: TGTGCCAGCAGCGTACCTGGGGCCAACGTCCTGACTTTC.

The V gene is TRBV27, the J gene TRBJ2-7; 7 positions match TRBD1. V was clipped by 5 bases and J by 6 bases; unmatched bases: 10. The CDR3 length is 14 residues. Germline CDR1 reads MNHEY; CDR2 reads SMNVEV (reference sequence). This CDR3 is CASSRQDRLGEQYF. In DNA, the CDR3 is TGTGCCAGCAGTCGTCAGGACAGGCTGGGCGAGCAGTACTTC.

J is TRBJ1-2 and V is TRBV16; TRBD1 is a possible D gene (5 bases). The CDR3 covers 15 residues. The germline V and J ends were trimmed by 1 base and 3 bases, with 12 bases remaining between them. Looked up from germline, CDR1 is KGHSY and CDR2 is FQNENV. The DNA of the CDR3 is TGTGCCAGCAGCCAATGGGTCGACAGTGACTATGGCTACACCTTC. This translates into CASSQWVDSDYGYTF.

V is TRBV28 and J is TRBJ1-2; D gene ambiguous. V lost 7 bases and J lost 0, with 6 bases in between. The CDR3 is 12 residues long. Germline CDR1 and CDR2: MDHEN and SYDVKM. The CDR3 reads CASTTSNYGYTF. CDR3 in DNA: TGTGCCAGCACCACTTCTAACTATGGCTACACCTTC.

CDR3 loop: CAWKGQGLVRVQYF. The CDR3 bases are TGTGCCTGGAAGGGACAGGGGCTGGTACGAGTTCAGTACTTC. This chain connects TRBV30 to TRBJ2-7, with TRBD1 matching 10 bases. Germline CDR1 GTSNPN, CDR2 SVGIG (reference sequence). This CDR3 comprises 14 residues. After removal of 4 bases from V and 10 bases from J, the junction contained 13 bases not matched to a gene.

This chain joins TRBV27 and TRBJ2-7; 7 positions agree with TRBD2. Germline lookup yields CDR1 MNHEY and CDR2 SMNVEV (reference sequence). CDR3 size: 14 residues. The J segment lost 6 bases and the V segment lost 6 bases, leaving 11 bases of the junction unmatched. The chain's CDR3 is CASRQKGGPGEQYF. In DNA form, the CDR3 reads TGTGCCAGCAGACAAAAGGGAGGGCCGGGCGAGCAGTACTTC.

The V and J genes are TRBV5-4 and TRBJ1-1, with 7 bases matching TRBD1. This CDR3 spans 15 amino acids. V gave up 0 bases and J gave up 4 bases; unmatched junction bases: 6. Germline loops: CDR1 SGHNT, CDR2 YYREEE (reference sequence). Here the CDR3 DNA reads TGTGCCAGCAGCTTGGAAAACAGGGGTGGCACTGAAGCTTTCTTT. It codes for CASSLENRGGTEAFF.

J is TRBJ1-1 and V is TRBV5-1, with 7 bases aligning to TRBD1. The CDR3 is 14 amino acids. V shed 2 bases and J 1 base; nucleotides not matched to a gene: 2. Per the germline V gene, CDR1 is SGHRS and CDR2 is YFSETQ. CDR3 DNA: TGCGCCAGCAGCTTACGACAGGGGAACACTGAAGCTTTCTTT. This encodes CASSLRQGNTEAFF.

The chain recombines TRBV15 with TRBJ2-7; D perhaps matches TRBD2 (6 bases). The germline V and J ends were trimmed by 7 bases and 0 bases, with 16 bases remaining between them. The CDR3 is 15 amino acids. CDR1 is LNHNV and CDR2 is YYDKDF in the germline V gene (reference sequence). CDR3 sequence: CATMARDSNSYEQYF. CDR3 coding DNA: TGTGCCACCATGGCCCGGGACTCCAACTCCTACGAGCAGTACTTC.

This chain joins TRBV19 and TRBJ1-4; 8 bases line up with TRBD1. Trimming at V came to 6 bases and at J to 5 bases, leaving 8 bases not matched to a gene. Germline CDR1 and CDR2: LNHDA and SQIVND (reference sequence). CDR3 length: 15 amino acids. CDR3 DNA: TGTGCCAGTAGAGAGGGGGGGACAGGAAATGAAAAACTGTTTTTT. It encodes CASREGGTGNEKLFF.

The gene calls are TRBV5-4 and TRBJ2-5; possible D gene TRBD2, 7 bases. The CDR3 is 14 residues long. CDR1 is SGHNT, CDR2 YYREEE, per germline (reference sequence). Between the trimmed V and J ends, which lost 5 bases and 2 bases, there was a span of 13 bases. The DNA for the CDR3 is TGTGCCAGCAGGAAGGGGGGGTCTCAAGAGACCCAGTACTTC. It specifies CASRKGGSQETQYF.

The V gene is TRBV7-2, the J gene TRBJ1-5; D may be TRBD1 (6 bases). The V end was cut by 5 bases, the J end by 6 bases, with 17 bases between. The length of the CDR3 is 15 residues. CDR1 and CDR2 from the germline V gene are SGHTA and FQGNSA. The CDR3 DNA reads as TGTGCCAGCAGCGCAGGGGCTAAACCCGGTCAGCCCCAGCATTTT. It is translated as CASSAGAKPGQPQHF.

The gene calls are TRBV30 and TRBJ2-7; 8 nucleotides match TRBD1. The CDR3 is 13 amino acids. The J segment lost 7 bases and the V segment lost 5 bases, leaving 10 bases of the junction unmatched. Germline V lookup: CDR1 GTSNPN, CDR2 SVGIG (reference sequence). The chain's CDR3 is CAWSGQGAREQYF. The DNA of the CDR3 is TGTGCCTGGTCAGGCCAGGGGGCGAGGGAGCAGTACTTC.

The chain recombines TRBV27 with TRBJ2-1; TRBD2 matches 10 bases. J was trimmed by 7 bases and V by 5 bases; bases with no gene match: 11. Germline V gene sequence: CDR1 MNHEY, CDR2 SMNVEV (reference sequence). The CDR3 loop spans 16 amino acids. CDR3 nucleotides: TGTGCCAGCAGTCCCTTTAGAGCGGGGGGGGTTAATGAGCAGTTCTTC. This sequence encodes CASSPFRAGGVNEQFF.

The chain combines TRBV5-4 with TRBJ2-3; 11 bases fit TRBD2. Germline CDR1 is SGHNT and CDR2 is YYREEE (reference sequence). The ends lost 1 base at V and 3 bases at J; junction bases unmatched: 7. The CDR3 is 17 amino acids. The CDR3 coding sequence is TGTGCCAGCAGCTTGACACTAGCGGGAGTAGGAACAGATACGCAGTATTTT. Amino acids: CASSLTLAGVGTDTQYF.

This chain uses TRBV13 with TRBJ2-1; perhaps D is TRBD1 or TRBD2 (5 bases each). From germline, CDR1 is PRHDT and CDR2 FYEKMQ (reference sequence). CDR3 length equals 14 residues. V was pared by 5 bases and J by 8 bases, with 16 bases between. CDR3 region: CASSPRVGADEQFF. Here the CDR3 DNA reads TGTGCCAGCAGCCCCCGAGTCGGGGCCGATGAGCAGTTCTTC.